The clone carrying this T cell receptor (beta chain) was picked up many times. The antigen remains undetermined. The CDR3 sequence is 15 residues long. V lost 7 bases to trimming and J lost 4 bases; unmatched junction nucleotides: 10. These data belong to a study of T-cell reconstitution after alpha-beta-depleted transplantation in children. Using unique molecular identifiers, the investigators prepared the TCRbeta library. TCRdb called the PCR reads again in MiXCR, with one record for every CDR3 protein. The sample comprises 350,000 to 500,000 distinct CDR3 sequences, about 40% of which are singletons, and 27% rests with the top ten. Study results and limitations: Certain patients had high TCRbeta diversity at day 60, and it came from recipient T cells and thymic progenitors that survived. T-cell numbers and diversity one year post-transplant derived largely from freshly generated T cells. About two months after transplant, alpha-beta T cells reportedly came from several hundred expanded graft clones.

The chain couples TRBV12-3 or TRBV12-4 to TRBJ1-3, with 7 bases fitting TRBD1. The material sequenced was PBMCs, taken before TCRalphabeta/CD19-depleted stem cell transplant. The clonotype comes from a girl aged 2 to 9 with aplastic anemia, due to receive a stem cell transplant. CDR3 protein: CASTETTGAGNTIYF. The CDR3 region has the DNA TGTGCCAGCACCGAAACTACAGGGGCCGGAAACACCATATATTTT.